The 8 T cell receptor beta chains reported below all come from one sample, sequenced in a study of shared clonotypes between healthy human individuals. The method was immunoSEQ multiplex PCR; TCRdb's version includes in-frame clones alone and lacks a portion of them. In the table there are roughly 810,000 clones, around 96% of which are singletons. Positively selected for CCR7, the CD45RO-negative cells used as naive CD8 cells excluded terminally differentiated effector memory CD45RA+ cells. Sequences were obtained from naive CD8+ T cells sorted from blood. The receptors originated from a man aged 25-45 years in good health.

The chain couples TRBV11-1 to TRBJ2-4; TRBD1 agrees at 7 bases. The CDR3 has 18 residues. Germline lookup yields CDR1 SGHAT and CDR2 FQDESV (reference sequence). V lost 2 bases, J lost 0 bases, and 10 bases stayed unmatched. CDR3 sequence reads: CASSLFPGTDLAKNIQYF. For the CDR3, the DNA is TGTGCCAGCAGCTTATTCCCCGGGACAGACCTAGCCAAAAACATTCAGTACTTC.

This chain joins TRBV27 and TRBJ1-2; 7 positions match TRBD1. The CDR3 totals 13 residues. V lost 5 bases to trimming and J lost 5 bases; unmatched junction nucleotides: 5. From germline, CDR1 is MNHEY and CDR2 SMNVEV (reference sequence). CDR3 sequence: CASSGGGAYGYTF. CDR3 bases: TGTGCCAGCAGTGGAGGGGGCGCGTATGGCTACACCTTC.

J is TRBJ1-4 and V is TRBV7-9; TRBD1 matches 7 bases. The CDR3 sequence is 16 residues long. V lost 3 bases, J lost 8 bases, and 12 bases stayed unmatched. Germline V gene lookup returns CDR1 SEHNR and CDR2 FQNEAQ (reference sequence). This CDR3 reads CASSFPYDRAGEKLFF. The CDR3 DNA is TGTGCCAGCAGCTTCCCCTATGACAGGGCGGGGGAAAAACTGTTTTTT.

The V gene is TRBV29-1, the J gene TRBJ2-7, with 8 bases identical to TRBD1. This CDR3 comprises 12 residues. Germline V gene lookup returns CDR1 SQVTM and CDR2 ANQGSEA. J was trimmed by 4 bases and V by 5 bases; bases with no gene match: 4. CDR3 coding DNA: TGCAGCGTTATACGGGACAGGTACGAGCAGTACTTC. Protein: CSVIRDRYEQYF.

V usage is TRBV5-1 and J usage is TRBJ1-2; tentatively, D is TRBD1 (6 bases). The CDR3 covers 15 residues. CDR1 is SGHRS and CDR2 is YFSETQ in the germline V gene. V gave up 0 bases and J gave up 4 bases, with 13 bases separating them. Written as DNA, the CDR3 is TGCGCCAGCAGCTTGGGCGGGGGGCGCGGCTATGGCTACACCTTC. Residues: CASSLGGGRGYGYTF.

This rearrangement joins TRBV5-6 to TRBJ2-7; D is perhaps TRBD1 (5 bases). Trimming shortened V by 4 bases and J by 6 bases, and 14 bases separated the two germline ends. Germline V gene lookup returns CDR1 SGHDT and CDR2 YYEEEE. The CDR3 loop spans 13 amino acids. The CDR3 loop reads CASSTTYRSEQYF. In nucleotides, the CDR3 is TGTGCCAGCAGCACAACATACAGGTCCGAGCAGTACTTC.

J is TRBJ2-7 and V is TRBV6-6; TRBD2 agrees at 9 bases. The CDR3 extends over 15 amino acids. Trimming removed 5 bases from V and 3 bases from J; junction bases left unmatched: 8. CDR1 is MNHNY and CDR2 is SVGAGI in the germline V gene (reference sequence). The CDR3 sequence is CASSAGTSYNYEQYF. The CDR3 DNA is TGTGCCAGCAGTGCCGGGACTAGCTATAACTACGAGCAGTACTTC.

The DNA for the CDR3 is TGTGCCAGCAGCTTGGCCGGGACAGGCTTCAATGAGCAGTTCTTC. Protein: CASSLAGTGFNEQFF. The V gene is TRBV5-5, the J gene TRBJ2-1; 8 bases map to TRBD1. Looked up from germline, CDR1 is SGHKS and CDR2 is YYEKEE (reference sequence). With V trimmed by 0 bases and J by 6 bases, 5 bases remained unmatched. The CDR3 has 15 amino acids. Supplemented by reference TRBV5-5 and TRBJ2-1, the full variable domain reads DAGVTQSPTHLIKTRGQQVTLRCSPISGHKSVSWYQQVLGQGPQFIFQYYEKEERGRGNFPDRFSARQFPNYSSELNVNALLLGDSALYLCASSLAGTGFNEQFFGPGTRLTVL.